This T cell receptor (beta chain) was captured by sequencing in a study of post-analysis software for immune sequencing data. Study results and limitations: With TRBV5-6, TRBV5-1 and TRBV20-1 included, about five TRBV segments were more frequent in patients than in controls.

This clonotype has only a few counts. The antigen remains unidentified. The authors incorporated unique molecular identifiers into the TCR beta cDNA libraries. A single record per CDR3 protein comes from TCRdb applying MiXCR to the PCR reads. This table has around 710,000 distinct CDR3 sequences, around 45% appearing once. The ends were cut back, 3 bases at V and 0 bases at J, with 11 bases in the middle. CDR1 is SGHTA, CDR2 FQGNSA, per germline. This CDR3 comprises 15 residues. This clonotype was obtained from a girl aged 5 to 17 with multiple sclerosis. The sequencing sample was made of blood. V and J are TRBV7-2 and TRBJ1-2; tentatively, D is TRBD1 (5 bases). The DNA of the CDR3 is TGTGCCAGCAGCTTCCCGGGGGGGGCTAACTATGGCTACACCTTC. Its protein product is CASSFPGGANYGYTF.